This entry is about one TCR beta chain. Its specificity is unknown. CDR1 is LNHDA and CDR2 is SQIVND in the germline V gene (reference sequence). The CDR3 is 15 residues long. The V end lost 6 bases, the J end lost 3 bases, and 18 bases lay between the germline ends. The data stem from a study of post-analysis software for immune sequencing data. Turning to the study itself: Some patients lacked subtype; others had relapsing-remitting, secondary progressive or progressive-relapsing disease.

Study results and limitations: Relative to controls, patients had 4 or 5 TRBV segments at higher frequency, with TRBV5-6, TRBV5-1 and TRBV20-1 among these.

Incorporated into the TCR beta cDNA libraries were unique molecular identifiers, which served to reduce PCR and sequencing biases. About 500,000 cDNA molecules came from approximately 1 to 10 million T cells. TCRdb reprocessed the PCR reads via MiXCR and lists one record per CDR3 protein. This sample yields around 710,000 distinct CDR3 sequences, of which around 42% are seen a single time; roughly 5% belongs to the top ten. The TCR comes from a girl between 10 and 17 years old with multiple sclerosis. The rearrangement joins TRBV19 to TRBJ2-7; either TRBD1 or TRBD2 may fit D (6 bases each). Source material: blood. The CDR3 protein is CASSGSGAPCYEQYF. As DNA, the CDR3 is TGTGCCAGTAGCGGGTCGGGGGCGCCCTGCTACGAGCAGTACTTC.